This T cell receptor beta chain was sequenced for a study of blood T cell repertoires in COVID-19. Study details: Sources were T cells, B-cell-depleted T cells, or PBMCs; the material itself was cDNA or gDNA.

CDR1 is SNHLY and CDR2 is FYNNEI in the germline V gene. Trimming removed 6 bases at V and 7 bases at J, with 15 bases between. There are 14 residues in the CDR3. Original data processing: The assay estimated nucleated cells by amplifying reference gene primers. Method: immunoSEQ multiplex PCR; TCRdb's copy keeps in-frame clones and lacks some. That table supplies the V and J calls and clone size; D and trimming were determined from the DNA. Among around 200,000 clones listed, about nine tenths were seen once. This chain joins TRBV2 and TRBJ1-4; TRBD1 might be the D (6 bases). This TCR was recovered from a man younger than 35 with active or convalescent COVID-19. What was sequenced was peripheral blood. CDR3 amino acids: CASSAEQGAEKLFF. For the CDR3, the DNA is TGTGCCAGCAGCGCCGAACAGGGAGCTGAAAAACTGTTTTTT.